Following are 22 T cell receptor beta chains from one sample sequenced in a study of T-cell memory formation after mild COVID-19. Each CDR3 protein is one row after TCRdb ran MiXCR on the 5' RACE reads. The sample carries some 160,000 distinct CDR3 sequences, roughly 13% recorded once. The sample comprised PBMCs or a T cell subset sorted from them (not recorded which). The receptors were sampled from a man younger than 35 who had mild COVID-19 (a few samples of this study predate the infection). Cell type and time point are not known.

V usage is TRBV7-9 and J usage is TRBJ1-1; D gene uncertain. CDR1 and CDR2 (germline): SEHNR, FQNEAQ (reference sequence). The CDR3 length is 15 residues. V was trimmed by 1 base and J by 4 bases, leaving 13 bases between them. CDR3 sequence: CASSLGVPATTEAFF. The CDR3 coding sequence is TGTGCCAGCAGCTTAGGAGTTCCGGCGACCACTGAAGCTTTCTTT.

The CDR3 region has the DNA TGTGCCAGCAGCCCGGGCCGGCGGGGGCAGCCCCAGCATTTT. The encoded protein is CASSPGRRGQPQHF. The V and J genes are TRBV5-6 and TRBJ1-5; perhaps TRBD1 as D (5 bases). This CDR3 spans 14 amino acids. With 4 bases removed from V and 7 bases from J, the gap between germline ends came to 15 bases. Germline CDR1 and CDR2: SGHDT and YYEEEE.

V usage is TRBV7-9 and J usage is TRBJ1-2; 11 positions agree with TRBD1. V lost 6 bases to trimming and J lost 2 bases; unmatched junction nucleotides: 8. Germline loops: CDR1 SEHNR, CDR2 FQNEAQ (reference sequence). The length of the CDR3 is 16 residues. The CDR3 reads CASRRQGTGGNYGYTF. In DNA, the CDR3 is TGTGCCAGCAGGCGGCAAGGGACAGGGGGGAACTATGGCTACACCTTC.

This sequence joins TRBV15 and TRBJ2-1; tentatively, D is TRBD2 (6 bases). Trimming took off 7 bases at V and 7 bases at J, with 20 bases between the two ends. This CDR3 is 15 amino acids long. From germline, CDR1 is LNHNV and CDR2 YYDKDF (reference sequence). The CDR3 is CATNLNRDLRNEQFF. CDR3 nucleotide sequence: TGTGCCACCAACTTGAACCGGGACTTAAGGAATGAGCAGTTCTTC.

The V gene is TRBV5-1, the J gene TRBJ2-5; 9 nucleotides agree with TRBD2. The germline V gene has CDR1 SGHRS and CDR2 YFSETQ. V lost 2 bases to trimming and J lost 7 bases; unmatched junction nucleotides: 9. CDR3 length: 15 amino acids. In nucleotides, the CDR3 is TGCGCCAGCAGCTTTGTGTTAGCGGGGGTGCGGACCCAGTACTTC. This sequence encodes CASSFVLAGVRTQYF.

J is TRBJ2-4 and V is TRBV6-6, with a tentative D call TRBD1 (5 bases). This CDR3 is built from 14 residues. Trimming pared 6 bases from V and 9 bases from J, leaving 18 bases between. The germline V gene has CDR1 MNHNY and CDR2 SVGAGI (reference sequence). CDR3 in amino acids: CASRSRQPGPIQYF. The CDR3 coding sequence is TGTGCCAGCAGGAGCCGACAGCCGGGCCCCATTCAGTACTTC.

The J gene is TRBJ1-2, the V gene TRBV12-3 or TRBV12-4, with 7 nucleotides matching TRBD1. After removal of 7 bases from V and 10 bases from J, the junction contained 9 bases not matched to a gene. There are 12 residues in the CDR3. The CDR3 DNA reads TGTGCCAGCAACCAAGCTACAGGGGCCTACACCTTC. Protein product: CASNQATGAYTF.

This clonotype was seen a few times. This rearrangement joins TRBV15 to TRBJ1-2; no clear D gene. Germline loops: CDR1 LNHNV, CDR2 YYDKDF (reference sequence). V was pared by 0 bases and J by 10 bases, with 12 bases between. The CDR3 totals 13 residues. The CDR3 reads CATSRDLRQSYTF. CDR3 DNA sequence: TGTGCCACCAGCAGAGATCTTCGGCAGTCCTACACCTTC.

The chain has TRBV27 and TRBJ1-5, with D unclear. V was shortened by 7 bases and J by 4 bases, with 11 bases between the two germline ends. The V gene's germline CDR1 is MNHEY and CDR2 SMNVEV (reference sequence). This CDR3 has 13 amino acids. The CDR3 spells CASMPGGNQPQHF. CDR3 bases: TGTGCCAGCATGCCAGGAGGGAATCAGCCCCAGCATTTT.

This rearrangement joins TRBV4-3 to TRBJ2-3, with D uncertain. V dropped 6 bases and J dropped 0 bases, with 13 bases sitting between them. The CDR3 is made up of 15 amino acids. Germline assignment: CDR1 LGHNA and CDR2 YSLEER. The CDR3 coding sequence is TGCGCCAGCAGTCTGGGCCCTTCTAGCACAGATACGCAGTATTTT. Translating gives CASSLGPSSTDTQYF.

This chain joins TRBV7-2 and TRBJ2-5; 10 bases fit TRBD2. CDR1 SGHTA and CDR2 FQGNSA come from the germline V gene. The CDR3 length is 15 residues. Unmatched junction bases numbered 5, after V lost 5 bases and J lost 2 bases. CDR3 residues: CASSATSGVQETQYF. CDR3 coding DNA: TGTGCCAGCAGCGCTACTAGCGGGGTTCAAGAGACCCAGTACTTC.

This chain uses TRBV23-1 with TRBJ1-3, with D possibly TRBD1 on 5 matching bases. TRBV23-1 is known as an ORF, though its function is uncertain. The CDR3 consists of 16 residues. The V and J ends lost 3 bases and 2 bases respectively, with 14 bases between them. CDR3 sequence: CASSQYPRGTGNTIYF. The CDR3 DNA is TGCGCCAGCAGTCAGTACCCGCGGGGGACTGGAAACACCATATATTTT.

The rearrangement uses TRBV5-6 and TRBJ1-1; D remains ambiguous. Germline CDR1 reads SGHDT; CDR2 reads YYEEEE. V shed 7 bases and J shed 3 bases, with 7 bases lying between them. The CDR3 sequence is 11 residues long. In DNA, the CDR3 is TGTGCCAGCGCGTCGTACACTGAAGCTTTCTTT. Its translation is CASASYTEAFF.

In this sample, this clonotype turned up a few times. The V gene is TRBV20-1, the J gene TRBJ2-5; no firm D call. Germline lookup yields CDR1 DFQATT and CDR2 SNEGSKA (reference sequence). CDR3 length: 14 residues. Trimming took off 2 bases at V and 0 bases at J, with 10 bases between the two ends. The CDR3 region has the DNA TGCAGTGCTAGAATGGTGGAGAACCAAGAGACCCAGTACTTC. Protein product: CSARMVENQETQYF.

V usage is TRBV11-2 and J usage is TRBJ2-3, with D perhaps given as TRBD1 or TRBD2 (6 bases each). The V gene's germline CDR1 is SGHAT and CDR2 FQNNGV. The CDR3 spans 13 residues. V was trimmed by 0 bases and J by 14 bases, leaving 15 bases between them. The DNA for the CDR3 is TGTGCCAGCAGCTTAGATCTAGGCAGGGGAGGGTATTTT. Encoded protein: CASSLDLGRGGYF. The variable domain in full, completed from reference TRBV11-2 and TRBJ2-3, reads EAGVAQSPRYKIIEKRQSVAFWCNPISGHATLYWYQQILGQGPKLLIQFQNNGVVDDSQLPKDRFSAERLKGVDSTLKIQPAKLEDSAVYLCASSLDLGRGGYFGPGTRLTVL.

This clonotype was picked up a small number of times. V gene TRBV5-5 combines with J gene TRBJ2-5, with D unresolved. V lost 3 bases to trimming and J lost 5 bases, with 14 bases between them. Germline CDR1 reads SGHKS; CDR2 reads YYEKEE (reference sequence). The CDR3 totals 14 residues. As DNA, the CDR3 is TGTGCCAGCAGCTATACCGTTAGTTACGAGACCCAGTACTTC. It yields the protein CASSYTVSYETQYF.

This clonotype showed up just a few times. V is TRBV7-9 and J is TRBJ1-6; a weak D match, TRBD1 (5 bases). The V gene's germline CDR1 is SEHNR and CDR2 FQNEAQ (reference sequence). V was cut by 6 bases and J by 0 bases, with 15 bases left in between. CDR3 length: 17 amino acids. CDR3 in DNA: TGTGCCAGCAGGCCGGGACGCCTGAGCTCCTATAATTCACCCCTCCACTTT. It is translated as CASRPGRLSSYNSPLHF.

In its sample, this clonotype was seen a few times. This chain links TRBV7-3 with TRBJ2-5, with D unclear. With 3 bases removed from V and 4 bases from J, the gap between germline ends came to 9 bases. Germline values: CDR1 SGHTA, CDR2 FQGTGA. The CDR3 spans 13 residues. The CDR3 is CASSLELLETQYF. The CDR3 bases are TGTGCCAGCAGCTTGGAGCTCCTAGAGACCCAGTACTTC.

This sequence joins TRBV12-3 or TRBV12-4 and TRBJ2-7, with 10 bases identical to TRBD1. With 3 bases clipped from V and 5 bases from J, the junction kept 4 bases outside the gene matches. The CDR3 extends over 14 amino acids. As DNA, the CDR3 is TGTGCCAGCAGTTTGACAGGGGGCAGGAACGAGCAGTACTTC. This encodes CASSLTGGRNEQYF.

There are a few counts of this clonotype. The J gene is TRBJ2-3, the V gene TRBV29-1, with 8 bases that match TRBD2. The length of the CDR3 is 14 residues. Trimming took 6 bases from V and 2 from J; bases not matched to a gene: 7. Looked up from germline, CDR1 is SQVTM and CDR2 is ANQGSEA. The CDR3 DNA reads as TGCAGCGTGGCGGGTAGCGGGGCCACAGATACGCAGTATTTT. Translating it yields CSVAGSGATDTQYF.

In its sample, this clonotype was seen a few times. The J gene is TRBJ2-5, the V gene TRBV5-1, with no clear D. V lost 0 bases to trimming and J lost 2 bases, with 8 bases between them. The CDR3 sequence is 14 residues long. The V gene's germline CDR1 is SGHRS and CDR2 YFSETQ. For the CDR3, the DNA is TGCGCCAGCAGCTTGGATGGGTCTCAAGAGACCCAGTACTTC. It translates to CASSLDGSQETQYF.

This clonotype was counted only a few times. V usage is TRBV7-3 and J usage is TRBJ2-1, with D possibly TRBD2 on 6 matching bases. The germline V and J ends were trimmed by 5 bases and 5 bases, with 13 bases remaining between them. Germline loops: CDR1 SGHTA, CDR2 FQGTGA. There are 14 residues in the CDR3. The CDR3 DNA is TGTGCCAGCAGCCCCCAGCGGGTCAACAATGAGCAGTTCTTC. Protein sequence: CASSPQRVNNEQFF. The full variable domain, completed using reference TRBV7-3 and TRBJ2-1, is GAGVSQTPSNKVTEKGKYVELRCDPISGHTALYWYRQSLGQGPEFLIYFQGTGAADDSGLPNDRFFAVRPEGSVSTLKIQRTERGDSAVYLCASSPQRVNNEQFFGPGTRLTVL.